This T cell receptor (beta chain) was identified during a study of shared clonotypes between healthy human individuals. Notes on the study in general: In a handful of donors, around 4.8% of naive CD4 clonotypes appeared in common.

The material for each subset, its genomic DNA, was split evenly across several immunoSEQ plates. TCRdb's table, derived via immunoSEQ multiplex PCR, lists solely in-frame clones and lacks some. The sample comprises about 1 million clones, approximately 76% of which are singletons, and approximately 1.3% rests with the top ten. All of the donors resided in Nashville, Tennessee, and each was a Caucasian adult. A split of CD4+ cells into CD45RA+ naive and CD45RA-negative memory subsets was performed. This clone showed up just a few times. The antigen remains undetermined. The CDR3 loop spans 13 amino acids. Trimming stripped 4 bases from V and 0 bases from J, with 7 bases between. Germline V gene sequence: CDR1 SGHDN, CDR2 FVKESK.

The chain couples TRBV14 to TRBJ2-7; D is ambiguous. This TCR came from a man aged 18-30 years in good health. Sample: memory CD4+ T cells sorted from blood. As for subset: CD45RA-negative fraction. CDR3 in DNA: TGTGCCAGCAGCCGAAGGGCCTCCTACGAGCAGTACTTC. The encoded protein is CASSRRASYEQYF.